This entry lists 19 T cell receptor beta chains sequenced from one sample in a study of blood T cells in healthy people across ages (dated by TCRdb to about 2015). The protocol used for the library was 5' RACE. Sequencing took place on an Illumina HiSeq 2500. A second roughly 6 to 12 cycle PCR used a sample-barcoded 5' primer and a J-beta primer mix. The public sequencing data were trimmed at Q25 with fastp and processed into clonotypes with MiXCR by TCRdb, which kept only in-frame beta chains. Each record represents a unique CDR3 protein, reported with the most common genes and DNA among its rows. This sample lists about 830,000 distinct CDR3 sequences; around 62% were detected once. The ten largest clones take up roughly 25% of the sample. Sequenced sample: blood. The receptor source for this set is a man under 40 in good health.

In nucleotides, the CDR3 is TGTGCCAGCACCTTACTACCCGGGACTAGCGGGTACTACAATGAGCAGTTCTTC. Protein sequence: CASTLLPGTSGYYNEQFF. This chain connects TRBV28 to TRBJ2-1, with TRBD2 matching 12 bases. This CDR3 has 18 amino acids. The germline V gene has CDR1 MDHEN and CDR2 SYDVKM. The J segment lost 3 bases and the V segment lost 7 bases, leaving 13 bases of the junction unmatched. Full variable domain (outside the CDR3, taken from reference TRBV28 and TRBJ2-1): DVKVTQSSRYLVKRTGEKVFLECVQDMDHENMFWYRQDPGLGLRLIYFSYDVKMKEKGDIPEGYSVSREKKERFSLILESASTNQTSMYLCASTLLPGTSGYYNEQFFGPGTRLTVL.

This chain links TRBV20-1 with TRBJ2-4; D may be TRBD2 (5 bases). Gene TRBJ2-7 matches the end of the DNA better, so the J call may be wrong. The CDR3 extends over 12 amino acids. Germline V gene data show CDR1 as DFQATT and CDR2 as SNEGSKA (reference sequence). CDR3 bases: TGCAGTGCCACCCCGAGGGTCAACGAGCAGTACTTC. Its protein product is CSATPRVNEQYF.

The gene calls are TRBV12-3 or TRBV12-4 and TRBJ2-6; tentatively, D is TRBD2 (6 bases). V was clipped by 7 bases and J by 2 bases, with 18 bases between them. The CDR3 has 17 residues. As DNA, the CDR3 is TGTGCCAGCACCACCGGGACTCTAGGGGCTGGGGCCAACGTCCTGACTTTC. It specifies CASTTGTLGAGANVLTF.

This sequence joins TRBV11-2 and TRBJ2-3, with 10 bases aligning to TRBD2. Germline CDR1 is SGHAT and CDR2 is FQNNGV. The CDR3 loop spans 17 amino acids. With 4 bases clipped from V and 0 bases from J, the junction kept 7 bases outside the gene matches. The CDR3 here is CASSSLGSGGSTDTQYF. DNA for the CDR3: TGTGCCAGCAGCTCCTTAGGTAGCGGGGGGAGCACAGATACGCAGTATTTT.

This clonotype showed up just a few times. The J gene is TRBJ1-4, the V gene TRBV4-3; D perhaps matches TRBD1 (5 bases). Between the trimmed V and J ends, which lost 2 bases and 7 bases, there was a span of 17 bases. This CDR3 spans 16 amino acids. Germline-derived CDR1 and CDR2 are LGHNA and YSLEER. DNA of the CDR3: TGCGCCAGCAGCCAACCAATGGGGAGGGGTAGTGAAAAACTGTTTTTT. This sequence encodes CASSQPMGRGSEKLFF.

Note on this clonotype: The germline gene is not matched at one end of the junction; a read error may be the cause. V is TRBV3-1 and J is TRBJ1-1; D not certain. The CDR3 sequence is 14 residues long. Germline CDR1 reads LGHDT; CDR2 reads YNNKEL (reference sequence). The CDR3 bases are TGTGCCAGCAGCCAAGAGATACAGAACTCTGAAGCTTTCTTT. Amino acids: CASSQEIQNSEAFF.

The chain links TRBV5-1 to TRBJ1-6; D is unresolved. Germline CDR1 reads SGHRS; CDR2 reads YFSETQ. Trimming pared 0 bases from V and 2 bases from J, leaving 6 bases between. CDR3 length: 15 residues. DNA for the CDR3: TGCGCCAGCAGCTTGGATACAGCCTATAATTCACCCCTCCACTTT. Translating gives CASSLDTAYNSPLHF.

This clonotype was picked up one time. The chain couples TRBV6-6 to TRBJ2-3; D remains unclear. V was cut by 2 bases and J by 2 bases, with 8 bases left in between. The CDR3 consists of 14 residues. Germline V CDR1 and CDR2: MNHNY, SVGAGI (reference sequence). CDR3 loop: CASSYVGFTDTQYF. CDR3 bases: TGTGCCAGCAGTTACGTCGGGTTCACAGATACGCAGTATTTT.

CDR3 coding DNA: TGTGCCAGCAGTTATACGGCAGGGGGCTACGAGCAGTACTTC. Its protein product is CASSYTAGGYEQYF. The chain employs TRBV6-6 and TRBJ2-7; 7 positions match TRBD1. V lost 3 bases to trimming and J lost 3 bases; unmatched junction nucleotides: 5. CDR1 MNHNY and CDR2 SVGAGI come from the germline V gene (reference sequence). The length of the CDR3 is 14 residues.

The chain recombines TRBV4-1 with TRBJ2-7; 9 bases match TRBD1. Germline V gene sequence: CDR1 MGHRA, CDR2 YSYEKL. This CDR3 is 13 amino acids long. V dropped 2 bases and J dropped 9; count of bases not matched to a gene: 5. In DNA, the CDR3 is TGCGCCAGCAGCCAAACAGGGGGCGTTTTGCAGTACTTC. The encoded protein is CASSQTGGVLQYF.

This clonotype was seen a handful of times. J is TRBJ2-1 and V is TRBV29-1, with D perhaps TRBD2 (5 bases). Germline CDR1 reads SQVTM; CDR2 reads ANQGSEA. Trimming pared 0 bases from V and 8 bases from J, leaving 11 bases between. CDR3 size: 13 residues. The CDR3 nucleotides read TGCAGCGTTGAAGACGGGAATTGGGATGAGCAGTTCTTC. It encodes CSVEDGNWDEQFF.

The CDR3: CASSFLNSYEQYF. The CDR3, as DNA: TGTGCCAGCAGTTTTCTCAACTCCTACGAGCAGTACTTC. J is TRBJ2-7 and V is TRBV28; unclear D gene. From germline, CDR1 is MDHEN and CDR2 SYDVKM. V lost 3 bases, J lost 0 bases, and 6 bases lay in between. CDR3 length: 13 residues.

The genes are TRBV9 and TRBJ2-7; no reliable D call. The CDR3 loop spans 14 amino acids. Germline CDR1 and CDR2: SGDLS and YYNGEE. V was shortened by 0 bases and J by 7 bases, with 14 bases between the two germline ends. The CDR3 sequence: CASSVDQGSREQYF. In DNA, the CDR3 is TGTGCCAGCAGCGTAGATCAAGGGTCTCGGGAGCAGTACTTC.

The V call is TRBV10-3, the J call TRBJ1-1; D is possibly TRBD1 (5 bases). CDR3 length: 13 residues. Germline V gives CDR1 ENHRY, CDR2 SYGVKD. The ends were cut back, 4 bases at V and 3 bases at J, with 9 bases in the middle. The CDR3 protein is CAISAGRDTEAFF. The CDR3 DNA reads as TGTGCCATCAGTGCGGGCAGGGACACTGAAGCTTTCTTT.

The rearrangement links TRBV6-2 or TRBV6-3 to TRBJ1-1; 7 positions agree with TRBD1. The germline gives CDR1 MNHEY, CDR2 SVGEGT. V shed 0 bases, J shed 4 bases, and the junction held 5 bases outside the gene matches. The CDR3 is made up of 15 amino acids. The CDR3 sequence is CASSYSKQGFTEAFF. As DNA, the CDR3 is TGTGCCAGCAGTTACTCGAAACAGGGGTTCACTGAAGCTTTCTTT.

The CDR3 nucleotides read TGTGCCAGCAGCTCTAGACAGGGGGCTGGGGCCAACGTCCTGACTTTC. This sequence encodes CASSSRQGAGANVLTF. The V gene is TRBV6-6, the J gene TRBJ2-6, with 9 nucleotides matching TRBD1. The CDR3 loop spans 16 amino acids. Per germline, CDR1 MNHNY and CDR2 SVGAGI (reference sequence). V lost 6 bases to trimming and J lost 2 bases; unmatched junction nucleotides: 5.

J is TRBJ2-1 and V is TRBV4-3, with TRBD1 identical over 9 bases. CDR3 length equals 17 residues. CDR1 and CDR2 from the germline V gene are LGHNA and YSLEER. With 4 bases clipped from V and 1 base from J, the junction kept 8 bases outside the gene matches. CDR3 loop: CASSPDRGAGSYNEQFF. In DNA, the CDR3 is TGCGCCAGCAGCCCGGACAGGGGAGCCGGGTCCTACAATGAGCAGTTCTTC.

This clonotype was recorded a few times. V gene TRBV20-1 combines with J gene TRBJ2-7, with D hard to call. V was clipped by 5 bases and J by 3 bases, with 8 bases between them. The V gene's germline CDR1 is DFQATT and CDR2 SNEGSKA (reference sequence). This CDR3 contains 11 residues. CDR3 region: CSAGVGYEQYF. CDR3 DNA: TGCAGTGCTGGGGTGGGCTACGAGCAGTACTTC.

This clonotype was picked up a small number of times. The chain joins TRBV7-3 to TRBJ2-1, with D possibly called TRBD1 or TRBD2 (5 bases each). V dropped 6 bases and J dropped 9 bases, with 15 bases sitting between them. The CDR3 covers 13 residues. In germline, CDR1 is SGHTA, CDR2 FQGTGA. The CDR3 DNA sequence: TGTGCCAGCAGAGGGACGTCGGGTGGTGAGCAGTTCTTC. Residues: CASRGTSGGEQFF.